This T cell receptor beta chain was identified in a study of shared clonotypes between healthy human individuals (TCRdb year 2020). At the level of the whole study: Three men and a couple of women, aged 18 to 49 years, made up the cohort. For each donor, three plates each were used for CD4 naive and CD4 memory, two plates were used for CD8 naive, and one plate was used for CD8 memory. The study deeply sequenced blood TCR repertoires of five healthy adults to estimate repertoire size and the extent of clonotype sharing between individuals. Libraries were prepared and TCR repertoires were sequenced by different laboratories using diverse techniques, in order to increase sequencing depth and limit assay-specific biases. Leukapheresis yielded between about 0.85 and 9 billion PBMCs per donor. On the study overall, not on this receptor specifically: Rarefaction of sorted-subset datasets indicated incomplete sequencing despite the large sequencing depth. Pairwise subsampling led to the expectation that sequencing depth would affect the degree of clonotype sharing among donors. The genetic and exposure-history diversity represented was limited by the small number of donors. Sampling was limited to blood, and TCR repertoires in tissue likely differ from TCR repertoires in blood. Compared with non-shared clonotypes, clonotypes shared by all four sorted-subset donors had higher generation probabilities. Naive subsets generally had larger estimated clonotype richness than memory subsets did. Across several donors, around 5% of naive CD4, over 3% of naive CD8, 2.3% of memory CD4, and about 0.4% of memory CD8 clonotypes were shared.

CD8 naive samples were obtained by positive selection for CCR7 among CD45RO-negative cells, yielding a CD45RA+CCR7+ population from which TemRA cells were excluded. Donors were healthy HIV-negative adults with no recently reported acute infections or vaccinations. All donors were Caucasian adults living in Nashville, Tennessee, USA. After blood collection by leukapheresis, PBMCs were isolated using Ficoll-Histopaque density gradient centrifugation and then cryopreserved in the vapor phase of liquid nitrogen. Purity and quantity of every magnetically sorted T cell population were checked by analytical flow cytometry. Genomic DNA was isolated from every sorted fraction and measured by UV absorbance on a Nanodrop 2000c. The germline V gene supplies CDR1 SGHDT and CDR2 YYEEEE. Between the V and J ends, shortened by 5 bases and 5 bases respectively, the junction contains 14 bases. The CDR3 contains 13 residues, cysteine and phenylalanine counted. This entry keeps only the CDR3 DNA: 39 bases, framed from base 1.

With regard to this clone: This receptor's antigen is unknown. Base qualities were left out, and no much larger clone turns up one base away.

Using the deep immunoSEQ assay, multiplex PCR amplified TCR CDR3 regions from genomic DNA. Extracted genomic DNA from each cell subset was spread evenly across all wells of several immunoSEQ 96-well plates, with each plate serving as a replicate. Each replicate PCR for sorted subsets received 200 ng genomic DNA, equal to 28,000 or so T cell genomes. The purified libraries were quantified using a Qubit 3.0 fluorometer, sized with a Bioanalyzer 2100, and then quantified again using the KAPA Library Quantification kit. Every immunoSEQ 96-well plate was sequenced on a separate single-read 150-cycle Illumina NextSeq 550 flow cell. Turning to the authors' computational methods: Because only junctional sequences without quality scores were contained in the immunoSEQ output, filtering matching that applied to full-length reads could not be performed. Sequences were annotated with PyIR, a Python wrapper for IgBLAST v1.9, and V/J genes and CDR3 were assigned using IMGT germline references. Reads were removed for weak V/J assignments (E-value above 1e-6), missing CDR3, stop codons, out-of-frame junctions, or ambiguous translated residues. A V3J clonotype was defined by an identical inferred V gene, J gene, and CDR3 amino acid sequence. The percentage overlap between two repertoires was calculated by dividing the number of shared unique clonotypes by the size of the smaller repertoire. Three approaches were used to assess repertoire richness: RTK rarefaction, the Chao1 estimator, and Recon v2.1 estimates of unobserved clonotypes. OLGA was used to compute generation probabilities for all TCRbeta clonotypes that the gDNA method yielded from a few donors. TCRdb took this table from immuneACCESS and kept in-frame rearrangements with V and J called. Such tables lack part of the clones; where checked against another copy, unresolved V genes explain under half of the gap, and the rest is unexplained. V and J calls and clone size are those listed in that table; D and trimming were worked out from the DNA. A total of roughly 590,000 clones appear in this sample, just under 97% of them only once. The ten largest clones add up to 0.095% to 0.12% of the sample.

The sample consisted of naive CD8+ T cells sorted from blood. The cell subset or site label, read with the paper, signifies: CD45RA+CCR7+. The V gene is TRBV5-6 and the J gene is TRBJ2-7; D gene: possibly TRBD1, on 5 matching bases. This TCR was recovered from a woman aged 25 to 39 in good health. The CDR3 here reads CASSIKGFNEQYF. In nucleotides, the sequence is TGTGCCAGCAGTATTAAGGGGTTCAACGAGCAGTACTTC.